What follows are 9 T cell receptor beta chains derived from one specimen sequenced in a study of blood T cell repertoires in COVID-19. Repertoires were generated with immunoSEQ multiplex PCR, while TCRdb's copy carries only in-frame clones and drops some. The sample carries under 250,000 clones, 86% recorded once. The sample consisted of peripheral blood. Every receptor here comes from a woman of 80 years or more with COVID-19, enrolled during active disease.

The rearrangement links TRBV12-3 or TRBV12-4 to TRBJ2-3; no clear D gene. Trimming took 2 bases from V and 5 from J, leaving 5 bases between them. CDR3 length: 12 residues. This CDR3 is CASSLKRDTQYF. The CDR3 DNA sequence: TGTGCCAGCAGTTTAAAGCGAGATACGCAGTATTTT.

The chain carries TRBV2 and TRBJ1-1, with D hard to call. V was pared by 11 bases and J by 3 bases, with 10 bases between. Germline CDR1 and CDR2: SNHLY and FYNNEI. The CDR3 runs to 11 residues. DNA for the CDR3: TGTGCCGGCCGGGAGTACACTGAAGCTTTCTTT. The encoded protein is CAGREYTEAFF. Complete variable domain (other parts from reference TRBV2 and TRBJ1-1): EPEVTQTPSHQVTQMGQEVILRCVPISNHLYFYWYRQILGQKVEFLVSFYNNEISEKSEIFDDQFSVERPDGSNFTLKIRSTKLEDSAMYFCAGREYTEAFFGQGTRLTVV.

This clone was found once. V is TRBV10-1 and J is TRBJ1-1; D not resolved. Trimming shortened V by 9 bases and J by 3 bases, and 11 bases separated the two germline ends. Per the germline V gene, CDR1 is WNHNN and CDR2 is SYGVQD (reference sequence). The CDR3 is made up of 12 amino acids. The CDR3 reads CASNYEDTEAFF. CDR3 sequence (DNA): TGCGCCAGTAACTATGAGGACACTGAAGCTTTCTTT.

The chain is built from TRBV27 and TRBJ1-6; 12 bases are shared with TRBD1. This CDR3 has 15 residues. The germline gives CDR1 MNHEY, CDR2 SMNVEV (reference sequence). V lost 7 bases to trimming and J lost 10 bases; unmatched junction nucleotides: 8. The CDR3 reads CASTPGTGGSSPLHF. The CDR3 nucleotides read TGTGCCAGCACTCCCGGGACAGGGGGCAGCTCACCCCTCCACTTT.

CDR3 amino acids: CASSSRQDATNEKLFF. DNA for the CDR3: TGTGCCAGCAGTTCCCGACAGGACGCAACTAATGAAAAACTGTTTTTT. This chain connects TRBV27 to TRBJ1-4, with D possibly being TRBD1 (6 bases). Trimming removed 4 bases at V and 0 bases at J, with 12 bases between. This CDR3 has 16 amino acids. In germline, CDR1 is MNHEY, CDR2 SMNVEV (reference sequence).

The V and J genes are TRBV7-2 and TRBJ1-2; D is possibly TRBD1 (6 bases). There are 12 residues in the CDR3. V gave up 1 base and J gave up 7 bases, with 7 bases separating them. Per the germline V gene, CDR1 is SGHTA and CDR2 is FQGNSA. CDR3 nucleotides: TGTGCCAGCAGCTTAGGGGGGCTTGGCTACACCTTC. This translates into CASSLGGLGYTF.

This chain connects TRBV3-1 (or the pseudogene TRBV3-2) to TRBJ2-7; weak D call: TRBD2 (5 bases). The length of the CDR3 is 16 residues. Germline V gives CDR1 LGHDT, CDR2 YNNKEL (reference sequence). Deletions cut 4 bases from V and 0 bases from J, with 16 bases between. The CDR3 sequence: CASSPLAGSSSYEQYF. CDR3 nucleotides: TGTGCCAGCAGCCCCCTAGCAGGCAGCAGCTCCTACGAGCAGTACTTC.

This clone was recorded only once. The V gene is TRBV7-7, the J gene TRBJ2-3; TRBD2 matches 11 bases. The CDR3 is 16 residues long. The germline V gene has CDR1 SSHAT and CDR2 FNYEAQ (reference sequence). The V gene end was trimmed by 4 bases and the J gene end by 1 base; junction bases not matched to a gene: 4. The CDR3 nucleotides read TGTGCCAGCAGCTCGGGACTAGCGGTAGGCACAGATACGCAGTATTTT. Amino acid sequence: CASSSGLAVGTDTQYF.

This clone was recorded once. CDR3 nucleotide sequence: TGTGCCACCCGGGCCCTAACAGGGTCTAATCAGCCCCAGCATTTT. It codes for CATRALTGSNQPQHF. The chain carries TRBV28 and TRBJ1-5, with D maybe TRBD1 (6 bases). V lost 10 bases and J lost 4, with 20 bases in between. Germline assignment: CDR1 MDHEN and CDR2 SYDVKM. This CDR3 has 15 amino acids.